Presented here are 7 T cell receptor beta chains from one specimen sequenced in a study of identical twins. Via MiXCR, TCRdb re-called the 5' RACE reads, giving one row per CDR3 protein. Of 470,000 or so distinct CDR3 sequences in the sample, roughly 24% were seen once. These sequences were also reported in another study, on T cells expressing NK-cell markers.

Sequencing was done on a sample of CD4+ T cells sorted from blood. The source is a young woman in good health.

V is TRBV4-3 and J is TRBJ2-3; D gene ambiguous. Germline values: CDR1 LGHNA, CDR2 YSLEER. The CDR3 extends over 16 amino acids. Trimming cost V 1 base and J 5 bases, with 16 bases left between them. The CDR3 DNA reads as TGCGCCAGCAGCCAAGTCCCCGATTTGTCCGGAGATACGCAGTATTTT. This codes for CASSQVPDLSGDTQYF.

Many counts were recorded for this clonotype. V gene TRBV10-3 combines with J gene TRBJ2-7; D not resolved. Trimming removed 11 bases from V and 3 bases from J, with 14 bases in between. Germline CDR1 reads ENHRY; CDR2 reads SYGVKD. The CDR3 is made up of 12 amino acids. CDR3: CASKPRLYEQYF. CDR3 bases: TGTGCCTCAAAACCCAGGCTCTACGAGCAGTACTTC.

The CDR3 bases are TGTGCCAGCAGTTCCGGAGGGACTAGCTCCTACAATGAGCAGTTCTTC. This codes for CASSSGGTSSYNEQFF. This chain joins TRBV27 and TRBJ2-1, with 8 bases fitting TRBD2. J lost 0 bases, V lost 4 bases, and 5 bases had no gene match. The germline V gene encodes CDR1 MNHEY and CDR2 SMNVEV (reference sequence). The CDR3 is 16 residues long.

This sequence joins TRBV20-1 and TRBJ2-1; weak D call: TRBD2 (6 bases). This CDR3 is 16 amino acids long. From germline, CDR1 is DFQATT and CDR2 SNEGSKA (reference sequence). V was pared by 0 bases and J by 5 bases, with 17 bases between. CDR3 amino acids: CSARDSGDLHHNEQFF. The CDR3 nucleotides are TGCAGTGCTAGAGATTCGGGGGATTTGCACCACAATGAGCAGTTCTTC.

The rearrangement joins TRBV6-5 to TRBJ1-3; possible D gene TRBD1, 5 bases. The CDR3 runs to 16 residues. In germline, CDR1 is MNHEY, CDR2 SVGAGI. The V and J ends lost 0 bases and 0 bases respectively, with 9 bases between them. The CDR3 region has the DNA TGTGCCAGCAGTTACTCTCCCAGGGCCTCTGGAAACACCATATATTTT. Translation: CASSYSPRASGNTIYF.

This clonotype appeared a few times. The CDR3 region is CASSLWREGLYEQYF. The DNA for the CDR3 is TGTGCCAGCAGTTTATGGCGGGAGGGCCTCTACGAGCAGTACTTC. The chain has TRBV12-3 or TRBV12-4 and TRBJ2-7; 9 bases match TRBD2. J gave up 3 bases and V 2 bases, and 5 bases lay outside the gene matches. The CDR3 is 15 amino acids.

This clonotype was picked up many times. The V and J genes are TRBV7-2 and TRBJ1-5, with 7 bases lining up with TRBD1. The ends lost 3 bases at V and 5 bases at J; junction bases unmatched: 4. Germline V lookup: CDR1 SGHTA, CDR2 FQGNSA. The CDR3 consists of 14 residues. In nucleotides, the CDR3 is TGTGCCAGCAGCTTTACAGGGGAGGATCAGCCCCAGCATTTT. Encoded protein: CASSFTGEDQPQHF. Full variable domain (missing parts from reference TRBV7-2 and TRBJ1-5): GAGVSQSPSNKVTEKGKDVELRCDPISGHTALYWYRQSLGQGLEFLIYFQGNSAPDKSGLPSDRFSAERTGGSVSTLTIQRTQQEDSAVYLCASSFTGEDQPQHFGDGTRLSIL.